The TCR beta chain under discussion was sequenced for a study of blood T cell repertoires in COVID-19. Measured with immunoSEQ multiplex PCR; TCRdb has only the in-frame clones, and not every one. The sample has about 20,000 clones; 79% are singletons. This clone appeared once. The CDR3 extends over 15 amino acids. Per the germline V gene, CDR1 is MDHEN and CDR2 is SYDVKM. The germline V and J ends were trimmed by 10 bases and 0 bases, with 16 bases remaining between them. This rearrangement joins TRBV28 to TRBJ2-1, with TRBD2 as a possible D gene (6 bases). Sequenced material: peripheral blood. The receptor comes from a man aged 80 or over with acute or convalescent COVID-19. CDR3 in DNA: TGTGCCACCGCCTTGGGGGGTAGCTCCTACAATGAGCAGTTCTTC. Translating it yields CATALGGSSYNEQFF.